The 19 T cell receptor beta chains listed next were all sequenced from one sample in a study of OX40 agonist ivuxolimab in advanced cancers. The protocol was immunoSEQ multiplex PCR, while the TCRdb copy is restricted to in-frame clones and leaves out a portion. The sample carries more than 70,000 clones, approximately 90% recorded once. This specimen consisted of CD4+ or CD8+ T cells sorted from blood, obtained in a trial of the OX40 agonist ivuxolimab. Source of these receptors: an adult with an advanced solid tumor such as melanoma, head and neck, liver or kidney cancer.

The chain links TRBV2 to TRBJ1-3; no reliable D call. V lost 6 bases, J lost 0 bases, and 9 bases lay in between. The CDR3 has 14 amino acids. Germline CDR1 SNHLY, CDR2 FYNNEI. CDR3 DNA sequence: TGTGCCAGCAGCGGACTCGTCTCTGGAAACACCATATATTTT. Translating it yields CASSGLVSGNTIYF.

This chain connects TRBV19 to TRBJ1-5; D not certain. This CDR3 is built from 14 residues. Trimming took 5 bases from V and 4 from J, leaving 12 bases between them. Per germline, CDR1 LNHDA and CDR2 SQIVND (reference sequence). DNA for the CDR3: TGTGCCAGTAGTGTGGCGGTGTTGAATCAGCCCCAGCATTTT. Protein product: CASSVAVLNQPQHF.

This sequence joins TRBV6-5 and TRBJ2-7, with 10 bases matching TRBD1. This CDR3 comprises 12 residues. Germline lookup yields CDR1 MNHEY and CDR2 SVGAGI. V dropped 7 bases and J dropped 4; count of bases not matched to a gene: 1. The CDR3 protein is CASKDRGYEQYF. The CDR3 DNA sequence: TGTGCCAGCAAGGACAGGGGGTACGAGCAGTACTTC.

This clone was found once. J is TRBJ1-5 and V is TRBV6-5; D remains ambiguous. The CDR3 spans 12 residues. Between the trimmed V and J ends, which lost 7 bases and 4 bases, there was a span of 8 bases. Looked up from germline, CDR1 is MNHEY and CDR2 is SVGAGI. DNA of the CDR3: TGTGCCAGCACCCCGGCTAATCAGCCCCAGCATTTT. Translated: CASTPANQPQHF.

The chain recombines TRBV28 with TRBJ1-1; 7 bases align to TRBD1. The junction had 11 bases not matched to a gene; V was cut back by 5 bases and J by 2 bases. Per germline, CDR1 MDHEN and CDR2 SYDVKM. The CDR3 length is 16 residues. CDR3 sequence (DNA): TGTGCCAGCAGTGGGAGGGGGCGCGGGGCCAACACTGAAGCTTTCTTT. This codes for CASSGRGRGANTEAFF.

This clone has a single count. The chain recombines TRBV2 with TRBJ2-7; the match to TRBD1 covers 9 bases. Germline values: CDR1 SNHLY, CDR2 FYNNEI. The CDR3 contains 14 residues. J was trimmed by 5 bases and V by 7 bases; bases with no gene match: 9. CDR3 amino acids: CASKLQGQGNEQYF. Written as DNA, the CDR3 is TGTGCCAGCAAACTCCAGGGACAGGGCAACGAGCAGTACTTC.

The rearrangement links TRBV7-2 to TRBJ2-3, with TRBD1 matching 8 bases. J gave up 6 bases and V 3 bases, and 8 bases lay outside the gene matches. The CDR3 covers 15 residues. The germline CDR1 and CDR2 sequences are SGHTA and FQGNSA. The CDR3 loop is CASSFGQGAWDTQYF. The CDR3 nucleotides read TGTGCCAGCAGCTTCGGGCAGGGGGCGTGGGATACGCAGTATTTT.

J is TRBJ2-3 and V is TRBV5-6; D uncertain. Germline V gene sequence: CDR1 SGHDT, CDR2 YYEEEE. With 4 bases removed from V and 8 bases from J, the gap between germline ends came to 17 bases. The CDR3 extends over 14 amino acids. For the CDR3, the DNA is TGTGCCAGCAGCCGGACGGGTTTGTCGACTACGCAGTATTTT. Amino acids: CASSRTGLSTTQYF.

The chain is built from TRBV7-9 and TRBJ1-4; no clear D. Germline lookup yields CDR1 SEHNR and CDR2 FQNEAQ (reference sequence). The CDR3 consists of 14 residues. V was pared by 5 bases and J by 3 bases, with 10 bases between. The CDR3 sequence is CASSLMDPNEKLFF. The CDR3 DNA follows: TGTGCCAGCAGCCTAATGGATCCTAATGAAAAACTGTTTTTT.

The J gene is TRBJ1-6, the V gene TRBV18; D is ambiguous. CDR1 is KGHSH and CDR2 is LQKENI in the germline V gene. The V end was cut by 6 bases, the J end by 1 base, with 13 bases between. CDR3 size: 16 residues. As DNA, the CDR3 is TGTGCCAGCTCGCAGTTAGAAGGTTCCTATAATTCACCCCTCCACTTT. As protein: CASSQLEGSYNSPLHF.

This chain connects TRBV7-9 to TRBJ2-3; 10 positions agree with TRBD2. The trim removed 2 bases at V and 6 bases at J, leaving 8 bases unmatched. Germline V CDR1 and CDR2: SEHNR, FQNEAQ (reference sequence). The CDR3 is made up of 16 amino acids. The CDR3 reads CASSLTGTSVTDTQYF. CDR3 nucleotides: TGTGCCAGCAGCTTAACCGGGACTAGCGTAACCGATACGCAGTATTTT.

The V and J genes are TRBV19 and TRBJ2-2, with a tentative D call TRBD2 (6 bases). V lost 6 bases to trimming and J lost 5 bases, with 13 bases between them. Per germline, CDR1 LNHDA and CDR2 SQIVND (reference sequence). The CDR3 covers 14 residues. The CDR3 sequence: CASRLTSNTGELFF. The CDR3 coding sequence is TGTGCCAGTAGACTTACTAGCAATACCGGGGAGCTGTTTTTT.

This clone appeared a few times. This chain uses TRBV30 with TRBJ1-6, with D uncertain. Germline V CDR1 and CDR2: GTSNPN, SVGIG (reference sequence). Trimming removed 6 bases from V and 9 bases from J, with 9 bases in between. There are 11 residues in the CDR3. CDR3 nucleotide sequence: TGTGCCTGTTGTCACCGTTCACCCCTCCACTTT. Protein sequence: CACCHRSPLHF.

The gene calls are TRBV5-1 and TRBJ2-7; D not certain. This CDR3 spans 13 amino acids. The germline V gene has CDR1 SGHRS and CDR2 YFSETQ. Trimming removed 3 bases from V and 1 base from J, with 8 bases in between. The CDR3 region has the DNA TGCGCCAGCAGCTGGGGTCCTTCCTACGAGCAGTACTTC. Translating it yields CASSWGPSYEQYF.

The V gene is TRBV5-1, the J gene TRBJ1-2, with 7 bases matching TRBD1. The V gene's germline CDR1 is SGHRS and CDR2 YFSETQ. V was clipped by 0 bases and J by 3 bases; unmatched bases: 5. The CDR3 totals 15 residues. This CDR3 reads CASSLVGGVDYGYTF. CDR3 nucleotide sequence: TGCGCCAGCAGCTTGGTAGGGGGCGTCGACTATGGCTACACCTTC.

The genes are TRBV6-1 and TRBJ1-2; possibly TRBD1 for D (5 bases). Deletions cut 6 bases from V and 4 bases from J, with 15 bases between. The germline V gene encodes CDR1 MNHNS and CDR2 SASEGT. CDR3 size: 14 residues. Written as DNA, the CDR3 is TGTGCCAGCAGCGAAAATGAGGGGTTCTATGGCTACACCTTC. This codes for CASSENEGFYGYTF.

The chain combines TRBV19 with TRBJ1-1; D gene uncertain. This CDR3 contains 12 residues. The V gene's germline CDR1 is LNHDA and CDR2 SQIVND (reference sequence). V was shortened by 5 bases and J by 2 bases, with 6 bases between the two germline ends. CDR3 amino acids: CASSLVNTEAFF. The CDR3 bases are TGTGCCAGTAGTTTAGTCAACACTGAAGCTTTCTTT.

The V and J genes are TRBV7-2 and TRBJ1-2; unclear D gene. Germline CDR1 SGHTA, CDR2 FQGNSA. V lost 7 bases to trimming and J lost 5 bases, with 11 bases between them. The CDR3 has 12 amino acids. The CDR3 spells CASTPVPYGYTF. The CDR3 DNA follows: TGTGCCAGCACTCCCGTCCCGTATGGCTACACCTTC.

CDR3 region: CASSSPTGNTEAFF. In DNA form, the CDR3 reads TGTGCCAGCAGCTCCCCCACAGGGAACACTGAAGCTTTCTTT. The chain employs TRBV7-2 and TRBJ1-1; tentatively, D is TRBD1 (5 bases). The CDR3 contains 14 residues. V was trimmed by 4 bases and J by 1 base, leaving 10 bases between them. Germline assignment: CDR1 SGHTA and CDR2 FQGNSA.